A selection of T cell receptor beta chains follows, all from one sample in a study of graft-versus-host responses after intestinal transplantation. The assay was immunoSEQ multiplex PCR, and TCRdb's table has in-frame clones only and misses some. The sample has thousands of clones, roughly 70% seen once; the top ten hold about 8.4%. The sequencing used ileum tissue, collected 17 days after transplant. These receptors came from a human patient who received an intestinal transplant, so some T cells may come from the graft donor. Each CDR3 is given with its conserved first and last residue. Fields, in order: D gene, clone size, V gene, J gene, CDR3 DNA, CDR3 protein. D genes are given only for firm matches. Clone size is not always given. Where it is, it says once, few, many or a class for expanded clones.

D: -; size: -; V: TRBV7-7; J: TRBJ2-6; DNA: TGTGCTAGCAGCCAGTCTGGGGCCAACGTCCTGACTTTC; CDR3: CASSQSGANVLTF
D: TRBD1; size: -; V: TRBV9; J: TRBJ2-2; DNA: TGTGCCAGCAGCGTAGGACAGGGCAAGACGTGGGAGCTGTTTTTT; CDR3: CASSVGQGKTWELFF
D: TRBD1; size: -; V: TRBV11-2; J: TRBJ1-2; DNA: TGTGCCAGCAGAAGGAACAATCAGGGGGCCCATGGCTACACCTTC; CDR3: CASRRNNQGAHGYTF
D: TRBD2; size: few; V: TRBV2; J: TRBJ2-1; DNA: TGTGCCAGCAGTCTGGAGGGCGGGGGGTCCCTTGGGGAGCAGTTCTTC; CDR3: CASSLEGGGSLGEQFF
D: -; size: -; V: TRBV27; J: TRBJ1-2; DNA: TGTGCCAGCAGTCCCTCGGACTCGGCGGGCTATGGCTACACCTTC; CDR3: CASSPSDSAGYGYTF
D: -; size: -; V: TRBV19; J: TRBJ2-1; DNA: TGTGCCAGTAGTATACGGCGGGGATTCCTTCAGTTCTTC; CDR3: CASSIRRGFLQFF
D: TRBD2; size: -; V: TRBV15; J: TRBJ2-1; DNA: TGTGCCACCACCATTCACAGCGGGGGGGCCTACAATGAGCAGTTCTTC; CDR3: CATTIHSGGAYNEQFF
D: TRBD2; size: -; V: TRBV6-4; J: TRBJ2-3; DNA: TGTGCCAGCAGTAGCGGGGGGGCTAGCACAGATACGCAGTATTTT; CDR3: CASSSGGASTDTQYF
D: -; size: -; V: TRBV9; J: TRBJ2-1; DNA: TGTGCCAGCAGCGCCGGGGGAAAATCCTACAATGAGCAGTTCTTC; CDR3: CASSAGGKSYNEQFF
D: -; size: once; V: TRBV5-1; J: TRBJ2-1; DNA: TGCGCCAGCAGCTTGGTTACGGGGGATCCTACTCGTGAGCAGTTCTTC; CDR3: CASSLVTGDPTREQFF
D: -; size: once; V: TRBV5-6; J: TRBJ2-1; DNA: TGTGCCAGCAGCTTGCCGGGAACCTACAATGAGCAGTTCTTC; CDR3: CASSLPGTYNEQFF
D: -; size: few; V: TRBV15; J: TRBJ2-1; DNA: TGTGCCACCAGGCCCCCGCAGGGAGGCTACAATGAGCAGTTCTTC; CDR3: CATRPPQGGYNEQFF
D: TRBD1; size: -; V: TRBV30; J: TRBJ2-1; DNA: TGTGCCTGGAGTGTATTTCGGGGGACAGGGGAGCAGTTCTTC; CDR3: CAWSVFRGTGEQFF
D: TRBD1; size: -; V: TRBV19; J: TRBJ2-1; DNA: TGTGCCAGTAGTAACACCGGGACAGGGACCTCGAGGCAGTTCTTC; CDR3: CASSNTGTGTSRQFF
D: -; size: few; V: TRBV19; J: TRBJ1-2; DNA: TGTGCCAGTAGTATCTCCCAGATCTATGGCTACACCTTC; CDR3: CASSISQIYGYTF
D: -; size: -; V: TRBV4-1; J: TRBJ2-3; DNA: TGCGCCAGCAGCCAAGCAACGGGGGATACGCAGTATTTT; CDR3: CASSQATGDTQYF
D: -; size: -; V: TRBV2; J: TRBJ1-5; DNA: TGTGCCAGCAGTGATGGGGCCTCCAATCAGCCCCAGCATTTT; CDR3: CASSDGASNQPQHF
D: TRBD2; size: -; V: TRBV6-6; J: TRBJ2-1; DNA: TGTGCCAGCACGTCAGCCCTAGCGGGGCTGGAGCAGTTCTTC; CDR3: CASTSALAGLEQFF
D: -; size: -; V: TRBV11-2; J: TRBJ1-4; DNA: TGTGCCAGCAGCCCCTTTGCTAATGAAAAACTGTTTTTT; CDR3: CASSPFANEKLFF
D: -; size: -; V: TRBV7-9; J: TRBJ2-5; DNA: TGTGCCAGCAGCCAGCAGGGGATAGAGACCCAGTACTTC; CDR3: CASSQQGIETQYF
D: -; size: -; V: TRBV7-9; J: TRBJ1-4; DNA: TGTGCCAGCAGCCCGGAGGGCAGCTGGCGTTCAACTAATGAAAAACTGTTTTTT; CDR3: CASSPEGSWRSTNEKLFF
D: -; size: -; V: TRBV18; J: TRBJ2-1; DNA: TGTGCCAGCTCACCCCCCGGCGAGGATGAGCAGTTCTTC; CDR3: CASSPPGEDEQFF
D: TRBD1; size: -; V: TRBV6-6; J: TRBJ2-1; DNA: TGTGCCAGTACCGACAGGGGCACCAATGAGCAGTTCTTC; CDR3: CASTDRGTNEQFF
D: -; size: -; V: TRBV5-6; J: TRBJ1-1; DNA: TGTGCCAGCAGCTTGGGTCCACTACAGGGTTTCACTGAAGCTTTCTTT; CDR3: CASSLGPLQGFTEAFF
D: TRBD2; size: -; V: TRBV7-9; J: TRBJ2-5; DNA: TGTGCCAGCAGCCACTCTAGCGGGGGGGCCCTCATCCCAGAGACCCAGTACTTC; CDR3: CASSHSSGGALIPETQYF
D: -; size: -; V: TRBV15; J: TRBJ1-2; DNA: TGTGCCACCAGCAGAGATTTGAGTAGGGGTTCGAATGGCTACACCTTC; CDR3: CATSRDLSRGSNGYTF
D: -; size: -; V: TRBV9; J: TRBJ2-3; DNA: TGTGCCAGCAGCGAATTGGGACTGGTCTTAGATACGCAGTATTTT; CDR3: CASSELGLVLDTQYF
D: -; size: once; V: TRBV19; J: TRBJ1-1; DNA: TGTGCCAGTAGTATAGCGCCGGGGGTCCTGACTGAAGCTTTCTTT; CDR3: CASSIAPGVLTEAFF
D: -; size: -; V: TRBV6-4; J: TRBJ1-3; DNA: TGTGCCAGCAGTGACTCGATTCCGCGCTCTGGAAACACCATATATTTT; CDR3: CASSDSIPRSGNTIYF
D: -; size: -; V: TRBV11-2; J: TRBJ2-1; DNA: TGTGCCAGCAGCTTAGACACAGGGCACGGTCCTTACAATGAGCAGTTCTTC; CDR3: CASSLDTGHGPYNEQFF
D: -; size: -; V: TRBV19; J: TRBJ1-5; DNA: TGTGCCAGTAGTATACCGGGAATCTATAGCAATCAGCCCCAGCATTTT; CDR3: CASSIPGIYSNQPQHF
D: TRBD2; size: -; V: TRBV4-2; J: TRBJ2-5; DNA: TGTGCCAGCAGCAACGGGGGGCTAGCGGGGGGCCGCGGGGAGACCCAGTACTTC; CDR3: CASSNGGLAGGRGETQYF
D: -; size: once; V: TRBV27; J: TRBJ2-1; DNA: TGTGCCAGCAGTTTAGTACTAGCCCGCTACAATGAGCAGTTCTTC; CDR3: CASSLVLARYNEQFF
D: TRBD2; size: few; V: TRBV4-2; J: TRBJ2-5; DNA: TGTGCCAGCAGCCAAGTCAATGAGCGGGGGGGGACCCAGTACTTC; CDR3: CASSQVNERGGTQYF
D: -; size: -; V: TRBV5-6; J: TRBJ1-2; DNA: TGTGCCAGCACCAAGACAGTTAACTATGGCTACACCTTC; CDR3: CASTKTVNYGYTF
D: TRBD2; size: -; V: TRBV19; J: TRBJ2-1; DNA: TGTGCCAGTAGTATAGATCCCTTTGGAGCGGGGGGCTCTCTCGATGAGCAGTTCTTC; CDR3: CASSIDPFGAGGSLDEQFF
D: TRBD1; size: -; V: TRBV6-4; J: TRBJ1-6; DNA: TGTGCCAGCAGTGAAGGACAGGGGGCTTCACCCCTCCACTTT; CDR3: CASSEGQGASPLHF
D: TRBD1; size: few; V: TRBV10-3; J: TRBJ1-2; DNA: TGTGCCATCACCCCAGGGGGCGACTATGGCTACACCTTC; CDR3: CAITPGGDYGYTF
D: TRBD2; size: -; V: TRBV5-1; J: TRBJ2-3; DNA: TGCGCCAGCAGCGCAAGCAGCCGCGGGACTAGCGGCACAGATACGCAGTATTTT; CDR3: CASSASSRGTSGTDTQYF
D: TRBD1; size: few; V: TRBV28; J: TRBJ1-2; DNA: TGTGCCAGCAGTTCTACCGGGACAGACAACTATGGCTACACCTTC; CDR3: CASSSTGTDNYGYTF
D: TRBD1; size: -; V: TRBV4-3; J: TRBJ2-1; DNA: TGCGCCAGCAGCCAAAGGGGACAGGGGGCGGGCAATGAGCAGTTCTTC; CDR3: CASSQRGQGAGNEQFF
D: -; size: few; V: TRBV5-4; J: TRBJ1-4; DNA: TGTGCCAGCAGCTCGTCCCTTCGGGAGTTCGGCGAAAAACTGTTTTTT; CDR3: CASSSSLREFGEKLFF
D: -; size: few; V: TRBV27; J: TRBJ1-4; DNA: TGTGCCAGCAAGTGGGGCCTGGAGGGGAAGGAAAAACTGTTTTTT; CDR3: CASKWGLEGKEKLFF
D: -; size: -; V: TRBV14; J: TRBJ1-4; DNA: TGTGCCAGCAGCCAAGACATGGCAACGCGGAAACTGTTTTTT; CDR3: CASSQDMATRKLFF
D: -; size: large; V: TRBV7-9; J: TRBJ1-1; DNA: TGTGCCAGCAGCTTAGCACTGGGGGGAGCGGAAGCTTTCTTT; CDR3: CASSLALGGAEAFF
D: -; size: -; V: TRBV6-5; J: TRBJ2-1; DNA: TGTGCCAGCAGTTACGTACTGGGGGCTGAGCAGTTCTTC; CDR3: CASSYVLGAEQFF
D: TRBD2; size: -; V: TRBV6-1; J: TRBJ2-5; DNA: TGTGCCAGCAGTGCTAGCGGGGGGTACCAAGAGACCCAGTACTTC; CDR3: CASSASGGYQETQYF
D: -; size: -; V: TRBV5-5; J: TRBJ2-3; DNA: TGTGCCAGCAGCGTTGTGGGCGGGGCAACAGATACGCAGTATTTT; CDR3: CASSVVGGATDTQYF
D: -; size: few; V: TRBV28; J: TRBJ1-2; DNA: TGTGCCAGCAGCCTCCAGGGATATGGCTACACCTTC; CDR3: CASSLQGYGYTF
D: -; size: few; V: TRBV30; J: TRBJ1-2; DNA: TGTGCCTGGACAGAAGCTCAGGGAAACCCCTATGGCTACACCTTC; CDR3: CAWTEAQGNPYGYTF
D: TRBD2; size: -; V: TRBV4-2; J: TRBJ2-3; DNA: TGTGCCAGCAGCCAAGAGCGAGCGGGGGGGCCCACAGATACGCAGTATTTT; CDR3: CASSQERAGGPTDTQYF
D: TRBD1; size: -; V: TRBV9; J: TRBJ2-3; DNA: TGTGCCAGCAGCCTCCTCGAGGGACAGGCGATCACAGATACGCAGTATTTT; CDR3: CASSLLEGQAITDTQYF
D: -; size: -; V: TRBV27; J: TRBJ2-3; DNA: TGTGCCAGCCGACTAGGGAACACGGATACGCAGTATTTT; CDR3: CASRLGNTDTQYF
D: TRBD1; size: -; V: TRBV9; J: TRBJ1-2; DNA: TGTGCCAGCAGCGTGGGTGGACAGGGGGCTGATGGCTACACCTTC; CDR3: CASSVGGQGADGYTF
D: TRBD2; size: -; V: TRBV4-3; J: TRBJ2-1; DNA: TGCGCCAGCAGCCAAGCTAGCGGGGTGAACAATGAGCAGTTCTTC; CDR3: CASSQASGVNNEQFF
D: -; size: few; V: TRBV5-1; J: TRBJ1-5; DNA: TGCGCCAGCAGCCCGACGGGGGTCGACCAGCCCCAGCATTTT; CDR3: CASSPTGVDQPQHF
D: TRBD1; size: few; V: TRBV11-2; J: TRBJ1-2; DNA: TGTGCCAGCAGCTTAGATCCCGGGACAGCTGATGGCTACACCTTC; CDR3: CASSLDPGTADGYTF